This section outlines one TCR beta chain sequence together with its context. The CDR3 covers 15 residues. CDR1 LGHNA and CDR2 YNFKEQ come from the germline V gene. The J segment lost 4 bases and the V segment lost 5 bases, leaving 10 bases of the junction unmatched. The data stem from a study of cytomegalovirus exposure and HLA in healthy donors. Use of 60 Vbeta and 13 Jbeta primers characterized the PCR. Assay used: immunoSEQ multiplex PCR; TCRdb lists only in-frame clones, some missing. The sample lists nearly 110,000 clones; less than 85% were seen once. The receptor was isolated from a middle-aged woman in good health and CMV-seropositive. The chain combines TRBV4-2 with TRBJ1-2; 7 bases match TRBD1. The sequencing sample was made of PBMCs. The CDR3 region is CASSGQEGEAYGYTF. The CDR3 DNA follows: TGTGCCAGCAGCGGACAGGAGGGAGAGGCCTATGGCTACACCTTC.